This record covers a single TCR beta chain. The antigen remains unidentified. The source of the sample is a study of cytomegalovirus exposure and HLA in healthy donors. This PCR relied on a set of 60 Vbeta primers and 13 Jbeta primers. The method was immunoSEQ multiplex PCR; TCRdb's version includes in-frame clones alone and lacks a portion of them. In the table there are 120,000 or so clones, over 60% of which are singletons. CDR1 MGHDK and CDR2 SYGVNS come from the germline V gene. Trimming removed 1 base at V and 4 bases at J, with 16 bases between. This CDR3 contains 16 residues. Whole-study results and caveats: Presence/absence analyses supposed approximately even sequencing depth among donors. Several top significant clusters appeared, in a later analysis, to be linked to common viral pathogens.

This clonotype originated in a female donor in good health and CMV-seronegative. The material sequenced was PBMCs. The V call is TRBV25-1, the J call TRBJ1-1; tentatively, D is TRBD1 (6 bases). The CDR3 nucleotides read TGTGCCAGCAGTGAATTGGGGGCAGGGTTGGGCACTGAAGCTTTCTTT. Translating gives CASSELGAGLGTEAFF.